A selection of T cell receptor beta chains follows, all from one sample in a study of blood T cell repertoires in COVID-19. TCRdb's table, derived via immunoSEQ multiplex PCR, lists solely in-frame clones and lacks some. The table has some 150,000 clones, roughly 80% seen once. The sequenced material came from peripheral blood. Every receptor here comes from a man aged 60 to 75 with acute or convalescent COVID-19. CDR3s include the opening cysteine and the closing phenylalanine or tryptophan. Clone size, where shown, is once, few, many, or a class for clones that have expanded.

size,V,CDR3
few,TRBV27,CASSLSSGRPLYEQYF
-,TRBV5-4,CASSPGTSPFEQYF
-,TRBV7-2,CASSSEPGWQPQHF
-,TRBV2,CASRVAGINEQFF
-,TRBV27,CASSGGGGNSNQPQHF
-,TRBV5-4,CASSLDRDTEAFF
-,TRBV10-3,CAISDLPQGEKSIAISPQHF
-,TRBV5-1,CASTLNGQGGVEQYF
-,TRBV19,CASSIDGTGRIYEQYF
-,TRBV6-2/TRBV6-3,CASSPGPGELFF
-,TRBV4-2,CASSQVQRGATDTQYF
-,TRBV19,CASSITVNYGYTF
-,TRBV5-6,CASSLKGLPSFYGYTF
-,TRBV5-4,CASSRDRVRPRAYNEQFF
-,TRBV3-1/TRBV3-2,CASSTSRQRPTGELFF
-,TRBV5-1,CASSSQTGPNTEAFF
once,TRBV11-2,CASSQGLAGVQKTQYF
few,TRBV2,CASSARTGREGYTF
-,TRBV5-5,CASSNRDYGYGYTF
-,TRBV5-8,CASSSGTGSGANVLTF
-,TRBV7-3,CASSLQAGSTDTQYF
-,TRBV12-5,CASGSPDHEAYEQYF
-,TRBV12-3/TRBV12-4,CASSLRQNYGYTF
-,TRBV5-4,CASSLAQEVRGTEAFF
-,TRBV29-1,CSVVRASYGYTF
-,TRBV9,CASSVVGSGTDTQYF
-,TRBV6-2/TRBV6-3,CASSRLLSGRANEQFF
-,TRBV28,CASSLFASGRDSETQYF
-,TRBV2,CASSRDSSYNSPLHF
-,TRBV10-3,CAISESGLSGEQYF
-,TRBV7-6,CASSPGSRRTDTQYF
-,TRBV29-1,CSGGTLRETQYF
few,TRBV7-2,CASSSTGQGADTGELFF
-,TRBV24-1,CATSDTGQNTEAFF
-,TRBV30,CAWSVLGQGYNEQFF
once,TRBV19,CASAPGTSGLRPYNEQFF
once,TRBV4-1,CASSPRGSGANVLTF
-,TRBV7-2,CASSFYRARNTEAFF
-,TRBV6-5,CASKSTGLYGYTF
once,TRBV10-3,CATYDRLANYGYTF
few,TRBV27,CASSLRAAQGVLHF
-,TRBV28,CASSYTYEQYF
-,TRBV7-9,CASSLLQGGGYTF
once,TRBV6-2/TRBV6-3,CASSYLGGNQPQHF
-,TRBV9,CASSAGQALFFSYNEQFF
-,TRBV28,CASKRRELTETQYF
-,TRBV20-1,CSAPKAFF
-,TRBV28,CASRPTGGKGYTF
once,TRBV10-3,CAIGTATDTQYF
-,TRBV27,CASSLWAATGGNTEAFF
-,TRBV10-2,CASSPGQGSNQPQHF
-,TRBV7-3,CASSLKSGTGMSEQFF
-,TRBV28,CASSPWTSGAYNEQFF